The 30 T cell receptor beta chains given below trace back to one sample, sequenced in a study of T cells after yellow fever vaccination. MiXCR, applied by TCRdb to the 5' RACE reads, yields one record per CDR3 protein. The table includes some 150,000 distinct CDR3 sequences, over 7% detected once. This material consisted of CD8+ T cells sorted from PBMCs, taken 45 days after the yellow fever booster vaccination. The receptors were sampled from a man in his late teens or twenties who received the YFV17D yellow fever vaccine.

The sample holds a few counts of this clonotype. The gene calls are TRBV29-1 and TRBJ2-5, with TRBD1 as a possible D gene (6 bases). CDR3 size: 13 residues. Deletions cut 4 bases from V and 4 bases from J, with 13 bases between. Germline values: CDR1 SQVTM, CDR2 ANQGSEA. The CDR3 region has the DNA TGCAGCGTTGCCAGGGGTGCGGGAGAGACCCAGTACTTC. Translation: CSVARGAGETQYF.

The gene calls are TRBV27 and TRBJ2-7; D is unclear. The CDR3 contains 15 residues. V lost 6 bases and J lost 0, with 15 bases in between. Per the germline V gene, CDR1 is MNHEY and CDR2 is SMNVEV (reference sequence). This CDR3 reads CASSSFGPSSYEQYV. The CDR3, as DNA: TGTGCCAGCAGCTCCTTCGGGCCGAGCTCCTACGAGCAGTACGTC.

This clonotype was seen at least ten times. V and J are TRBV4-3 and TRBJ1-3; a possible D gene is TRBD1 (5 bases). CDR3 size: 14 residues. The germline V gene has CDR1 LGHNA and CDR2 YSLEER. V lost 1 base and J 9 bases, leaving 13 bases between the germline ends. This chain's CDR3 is CASSQGQGVRTIYF. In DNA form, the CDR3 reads TGCGCCAGCAGCCAAGGGCAGGGTGTCCGCACCATATATTTT.

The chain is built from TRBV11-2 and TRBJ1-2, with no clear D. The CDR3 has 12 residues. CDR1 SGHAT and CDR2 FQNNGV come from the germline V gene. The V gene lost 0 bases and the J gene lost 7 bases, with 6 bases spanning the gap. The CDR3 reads CASSLEAGGYTF. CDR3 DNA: TGTGCCAGCAGCTTAGAAGCGGGTGGCTACACCTTC.

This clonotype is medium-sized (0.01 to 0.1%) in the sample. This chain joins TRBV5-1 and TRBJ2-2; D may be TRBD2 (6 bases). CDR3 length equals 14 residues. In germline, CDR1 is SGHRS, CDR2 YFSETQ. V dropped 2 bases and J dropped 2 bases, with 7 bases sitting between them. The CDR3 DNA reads TGCGCCAGCAGCTTAGGGACTAACACCGGGGAGCTGTTTTTT. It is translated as CASSLGTNTGELFF.

CDR3 nucleotides: TGCAGTGCTAGAGATCTACTAGCTCTGTATACGCAGTATTTT. Its protein product is CSARDLLALYTQYF. This chain uses TRBV20-1 with TRBJ2-3; perhaps TRBD2 as D (6 bases). With 0 bases removed from V and 7 bases from J, the gap between germline ends came to 14 bases. The CDR3 contains 14 residues. The germline V gene has CDR1 DFQATT and CDR2 SNEGSKA (reference sequence).

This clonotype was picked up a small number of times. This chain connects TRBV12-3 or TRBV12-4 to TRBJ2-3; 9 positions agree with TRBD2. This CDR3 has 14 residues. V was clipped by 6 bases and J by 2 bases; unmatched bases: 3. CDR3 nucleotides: TGTGCCAGCAGGCAGCGGGGGGCCACAGATACGCAGTATTTT. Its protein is CASRQRGATDTQYF.

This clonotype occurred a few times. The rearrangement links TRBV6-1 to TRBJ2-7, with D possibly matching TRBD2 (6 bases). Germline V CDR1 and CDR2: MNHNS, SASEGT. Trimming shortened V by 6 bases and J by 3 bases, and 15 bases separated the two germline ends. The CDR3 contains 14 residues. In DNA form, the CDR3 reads TGTGCCAGCAGGGGATGGCGGGAAATCTACGAGCAGTACTTC. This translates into CASRGWREIYEQYF.

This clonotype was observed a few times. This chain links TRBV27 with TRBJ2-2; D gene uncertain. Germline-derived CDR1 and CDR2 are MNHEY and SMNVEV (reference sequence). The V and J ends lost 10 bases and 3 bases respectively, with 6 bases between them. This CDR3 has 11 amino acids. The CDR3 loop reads CATLDTGELFF. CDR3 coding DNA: TGTGCCACACTCGACACCGGGGAGCTGTTTTTT.

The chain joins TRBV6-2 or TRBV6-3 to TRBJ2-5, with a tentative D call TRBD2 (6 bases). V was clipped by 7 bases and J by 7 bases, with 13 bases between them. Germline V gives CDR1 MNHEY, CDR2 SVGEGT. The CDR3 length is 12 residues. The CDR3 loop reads CASTDGGGTQYF. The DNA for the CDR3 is TGTGCCAGCACCGACGGGGGAGGGACCCAGTACTTC.

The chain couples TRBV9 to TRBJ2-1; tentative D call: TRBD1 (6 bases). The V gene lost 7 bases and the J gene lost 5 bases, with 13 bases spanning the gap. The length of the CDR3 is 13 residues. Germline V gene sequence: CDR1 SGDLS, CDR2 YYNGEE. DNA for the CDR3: TGTGCCAGCTCGCAGGGGACACACAATGAGCAGTTCTTC. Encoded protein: CASSQGTHNEQFF.

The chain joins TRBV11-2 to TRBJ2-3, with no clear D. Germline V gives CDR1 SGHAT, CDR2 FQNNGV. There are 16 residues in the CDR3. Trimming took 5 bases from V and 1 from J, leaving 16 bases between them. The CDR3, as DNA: TGTGCCAGCAGCCACGCCCCATCGTGGGGCACAGATACGCAGTATTTT. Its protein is CASSHAPSWGTDTQYF.

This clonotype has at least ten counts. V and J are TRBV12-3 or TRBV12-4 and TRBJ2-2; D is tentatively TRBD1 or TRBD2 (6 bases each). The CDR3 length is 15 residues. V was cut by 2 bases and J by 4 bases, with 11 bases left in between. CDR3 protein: CASSLLGGLTGELFF. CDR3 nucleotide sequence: TGTGCCAGCAGTTTACTCGGGGGCCTCACCGGGGAGCTGTTTTTT.

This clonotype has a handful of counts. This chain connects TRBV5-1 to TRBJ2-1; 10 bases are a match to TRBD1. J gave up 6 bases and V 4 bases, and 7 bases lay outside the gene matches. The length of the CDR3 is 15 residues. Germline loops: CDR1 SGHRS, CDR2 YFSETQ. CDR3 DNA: TGCGCCAGCAGCCCGCGGCGACAGGGGGCCAATGAGCAGTTCTTC. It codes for CASSPRRQGANEQFF.

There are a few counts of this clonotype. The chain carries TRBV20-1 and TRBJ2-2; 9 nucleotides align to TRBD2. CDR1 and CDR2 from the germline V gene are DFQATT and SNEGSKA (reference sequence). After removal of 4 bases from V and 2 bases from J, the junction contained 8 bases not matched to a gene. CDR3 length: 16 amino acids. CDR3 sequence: CSANPLAGANTGELFF. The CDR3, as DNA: TGCAGTGCTAATCCATTAGCGGGGGCCAACACCGGGGAGCTGTTTTTT.

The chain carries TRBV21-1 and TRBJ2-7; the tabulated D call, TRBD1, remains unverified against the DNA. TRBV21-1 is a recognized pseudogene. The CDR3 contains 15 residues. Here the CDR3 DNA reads TGTGCCAGCAGCACTTACGAGAGGGGGACAGGGGGCCGGAACTTC. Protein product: CASSTYERGTGGRNF.

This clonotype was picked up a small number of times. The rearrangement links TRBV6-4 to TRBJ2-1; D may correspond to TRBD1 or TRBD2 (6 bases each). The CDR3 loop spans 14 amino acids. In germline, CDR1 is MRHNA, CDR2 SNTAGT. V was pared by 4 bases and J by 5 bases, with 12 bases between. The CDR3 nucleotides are TGTGCCAGCAGTGCGGGGGCAGAACACAATGAGCAGTTCTTC. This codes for CASSAGAEHNEQFF.

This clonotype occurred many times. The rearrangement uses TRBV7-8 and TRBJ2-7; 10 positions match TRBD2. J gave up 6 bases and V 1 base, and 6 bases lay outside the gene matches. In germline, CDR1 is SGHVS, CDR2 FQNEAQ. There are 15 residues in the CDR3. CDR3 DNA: TGTGCCAGCAGCTTAGAATCACTAGCGGGGACCGAGCAGTACTTC. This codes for CASSLESLAGTEQYF.

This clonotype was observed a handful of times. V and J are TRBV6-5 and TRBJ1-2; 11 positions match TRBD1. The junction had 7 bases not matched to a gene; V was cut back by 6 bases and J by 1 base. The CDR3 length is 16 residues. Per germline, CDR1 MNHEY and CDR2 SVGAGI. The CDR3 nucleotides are TGTGCCAGCAGATGGACAGGGGGCCTCGGTAACTATGGCTACACCTTC. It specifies CASRWTGGLGNYGYTF.

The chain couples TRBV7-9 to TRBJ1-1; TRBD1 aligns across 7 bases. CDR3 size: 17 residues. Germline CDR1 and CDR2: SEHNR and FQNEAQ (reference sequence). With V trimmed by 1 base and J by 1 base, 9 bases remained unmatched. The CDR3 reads CASSLGGTGARNTEAFF. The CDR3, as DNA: TGTGCCAGCAGCTTAGGTGGTACAGGGGCCAGGAACACTGAAGCTTTCTTT.

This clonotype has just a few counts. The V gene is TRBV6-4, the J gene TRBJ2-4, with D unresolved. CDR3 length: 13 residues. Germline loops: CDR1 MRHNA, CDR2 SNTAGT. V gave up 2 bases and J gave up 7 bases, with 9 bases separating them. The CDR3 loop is CASSDGNSNIQYF. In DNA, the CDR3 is TGTGCCAGCAGTGACGGTAACAGTAACATTCAGTACTTC.

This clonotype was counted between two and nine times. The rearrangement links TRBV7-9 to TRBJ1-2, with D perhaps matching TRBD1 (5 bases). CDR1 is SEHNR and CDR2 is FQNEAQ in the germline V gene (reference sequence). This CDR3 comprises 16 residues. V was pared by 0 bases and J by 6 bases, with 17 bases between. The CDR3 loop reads CASSLADGAGLHGYTF. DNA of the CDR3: TGTGCCAGCAGCTTAGCGGATGGAGCAGGGCTCCATGGCTACACCTTC.

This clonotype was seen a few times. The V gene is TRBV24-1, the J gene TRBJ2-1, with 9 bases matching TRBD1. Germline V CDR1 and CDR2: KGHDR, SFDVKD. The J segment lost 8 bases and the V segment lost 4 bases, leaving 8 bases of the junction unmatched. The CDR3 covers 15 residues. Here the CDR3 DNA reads TGTGCCACCAGTGAGTATGGACAGGGGCAGGATGAGCAGTTCTTC. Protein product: CATSEYGQGQDEQFF.

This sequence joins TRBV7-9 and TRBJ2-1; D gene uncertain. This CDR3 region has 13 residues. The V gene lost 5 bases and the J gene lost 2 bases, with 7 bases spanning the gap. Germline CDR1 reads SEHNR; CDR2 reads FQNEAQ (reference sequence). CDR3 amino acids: CASSQFPYNEQFF. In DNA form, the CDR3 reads TGTGCCAGCAGCCAGTTCCCCTACAATGAGCAGTTCTTC.

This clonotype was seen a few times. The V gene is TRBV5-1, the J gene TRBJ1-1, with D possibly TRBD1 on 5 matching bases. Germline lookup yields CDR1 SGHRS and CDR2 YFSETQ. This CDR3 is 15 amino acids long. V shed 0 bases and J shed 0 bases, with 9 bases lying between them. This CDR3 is CASSLVQGLNTEAFF. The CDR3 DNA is TGCGCCAGCAGCTTGGTTCAGGGACTGAACACTGAAGCTTTCTTT.

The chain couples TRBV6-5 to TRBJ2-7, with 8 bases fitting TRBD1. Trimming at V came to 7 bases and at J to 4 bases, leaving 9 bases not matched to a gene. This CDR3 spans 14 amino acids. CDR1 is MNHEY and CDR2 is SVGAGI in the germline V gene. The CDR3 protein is CASNPGTGRYEQYF. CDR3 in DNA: TGTGCCAGCAACCCCGGGACAGGAAGATACGAGCAGTACTTC.

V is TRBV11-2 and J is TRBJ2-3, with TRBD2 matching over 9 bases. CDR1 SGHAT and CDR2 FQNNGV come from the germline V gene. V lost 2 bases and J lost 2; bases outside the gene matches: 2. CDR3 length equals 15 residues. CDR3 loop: CASSLLAGNTDTQYF. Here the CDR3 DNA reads TGTGCCAGCAGCTTACTAGCGGGGAACACAGATACGCAGTATTTT.

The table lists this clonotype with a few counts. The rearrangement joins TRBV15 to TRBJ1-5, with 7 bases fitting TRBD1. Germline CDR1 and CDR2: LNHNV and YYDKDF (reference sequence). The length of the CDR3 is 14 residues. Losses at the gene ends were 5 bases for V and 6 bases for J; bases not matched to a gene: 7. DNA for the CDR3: TGTGCCACCAGCCTGACAGGGTATTTTCAGCCCCAGCATTTT. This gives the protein CATSLTGYFQPQHF.

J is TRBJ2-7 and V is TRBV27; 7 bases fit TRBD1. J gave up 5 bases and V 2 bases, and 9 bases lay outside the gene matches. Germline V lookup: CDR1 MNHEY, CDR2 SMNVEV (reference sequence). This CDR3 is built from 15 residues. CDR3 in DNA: TGTGCCAGCAGTTTAGAACCCGGGACAGTCAACGAGCAGTACTTC. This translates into CASSLEPGTVNEQYF.

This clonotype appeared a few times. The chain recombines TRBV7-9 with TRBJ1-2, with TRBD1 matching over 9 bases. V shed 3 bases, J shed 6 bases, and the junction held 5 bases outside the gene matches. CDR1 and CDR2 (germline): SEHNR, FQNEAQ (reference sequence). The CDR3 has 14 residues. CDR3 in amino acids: CASSLGTGTDGYTF. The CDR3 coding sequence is TGTGCCAGCAGCTTGGGGACAGGGACAGATGGCTACACCTTC.